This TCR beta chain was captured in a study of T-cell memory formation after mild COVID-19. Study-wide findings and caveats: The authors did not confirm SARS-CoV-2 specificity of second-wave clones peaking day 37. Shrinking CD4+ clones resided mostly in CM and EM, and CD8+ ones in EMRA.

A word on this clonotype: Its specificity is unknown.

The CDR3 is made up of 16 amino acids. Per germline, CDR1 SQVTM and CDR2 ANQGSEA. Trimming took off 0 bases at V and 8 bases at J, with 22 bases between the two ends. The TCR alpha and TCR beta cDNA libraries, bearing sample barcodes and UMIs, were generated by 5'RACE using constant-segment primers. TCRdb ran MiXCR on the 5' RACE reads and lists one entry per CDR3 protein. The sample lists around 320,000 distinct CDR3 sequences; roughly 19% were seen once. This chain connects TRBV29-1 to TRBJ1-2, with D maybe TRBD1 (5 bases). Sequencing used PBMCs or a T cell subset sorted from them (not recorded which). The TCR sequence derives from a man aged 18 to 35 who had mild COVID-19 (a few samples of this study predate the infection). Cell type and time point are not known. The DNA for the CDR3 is TGCAGCGTTGAAGATAATCGACGCCGGGGGTTGGTGGGCTACACCTTC. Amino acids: CSVEDNRRRGLVGYTF.